The rows below give T cell receptor beta chains drawn from one sample of a study of T cell responses to AZD1222 COVID-19 vaccine. Only in-frame clones appear in the TCRdb table, and some are missing; sequencing was by immunoSEQ multiplex PCR. The sample shows 150,000 or so clones, about 90% of them seen only once. Sequenced material: peripheral blood, taken on day 0 of AZD1222 vaccination. The receptors here all came from an adult in good health. The CDR3 runs from the conserved cysteine through the conserved F or W. The D gene is left open where the match is weak. Not every row has a clone size; where given, it reads once, few, many or a size class.

CASSGEVAANTGELFF,TGTGCCAGCAGCGGGGAGGTAGCAGCGAACACCGGGGAGCTGTTTTTT,TRBJ2-2,TRBV5-6,.,.
CASNPSSTAGLAKNIQYF,TGTGCCAGCAACCCATCCTCGACGGCGGGTCTAGCCAAAAACATTCAGTACTTC,TRBJ2-4,TRBV19,.,.
CAWSDADQPQHF,TGTGCCTGGAGTGACGCCGATCAGCCCCAGCATTTT,TRBJ1-5,TRBV30,.,once
CASSGQGGNEQYF,TGTGCCAGCAGCGGACAGGGTGGCAACGAGCAGTACTTC,TRBJ2-7,TRBV7-9,TRBD1,.
CASSQGTGYYEQYF,TGCGCCAGCAGCCAGGGGACAGGCTACTACGAGCAGTACTTC,TRBJ2-7,TRBV5-1,TRBD1,.
CASSVTRSEQRSPLHF,TGTGCCAGCAGCGTAACCCGTTCTGAGCAAAGGTCACCCCTCCACTTT,TRBJ1-6,TRBV9,.,.
CASSRGTSGGAADTQYF,TGTGCCAGCAGCCGCGGGACTAGCGGGGGGGCAGCAGATACGCAGTATTTT,TRBJ2-3,TRBV5-4,TRBD2,.
CSASERGGISYNEQFF,TGCAGTGCTAGTGAGCGGGGGGGCATCTCCTACAATGAGCAGTTCTTC,TRBJ2-1,TRBV20-1,TRBD2,.
CASSHTSGTRFTEAFF,TGTGCCAGCAGTCATACCTCCGGGACTCGGTTCACTGAAGCTTTCTTT,TRBJ1-1,TRBV28,.,once
CASTRGTRNAGNTIYF,TGTGCCAGCACCCGGGGGACCCGCAATGCTGGAAACACCATATATTTT,TRBJ1-3,TRBV28,.,.
CASSSSTGANVLTF,TGTGCCAGCAGCTCCTCGACTGGGGCCAACGTCCTGACTTTC,TRBJ2-6,TRBV7-2,.,.
CASRRGQNLYGYTF,TGTGCCAGTAGGCGAGGACAGAACCTCTATGGCTACACCTTC,TRBJ1-2,TRBV19,.,.
CASSWGVNAGYTF,TGTGCCAGCAGTTGGGGGGTCAATGCTGGCTACACCTTC,TRBJ1-2,TRBV6-9,.,.
CASSSGTAANYGYTF,TGTGCCAGTAGTTCCGGGACAGCAGCTAACTATGGCTACACCTTC,TRBJ1-2,TRBV19,TRBD1,.
CASSVELEVGEKGGYTF,TGTGCCAGCAGTGTGGAGTTAGAAGTCGGAGAAAAAGGTGGCTACACCTTC,TRBJ1-2,TRBV25-1,.,.
CASSFAAPTDTQYF,TGTGCCAGCAGCTTTGCAGCCCCCACAGATACGCAGTATTTT,TRBJ2-3,TRBV7-9,.,.
CASSPGTSGRARWTGELFF,TGTGCCAGCAGCCCTGGGACTAGCGGGAGGGCCCGGTGGACCGGGGAGCTGTTTTTT,TRBJ2-2,TRBV7-8,TRBD2,.
CASRTGTGSTGELFF,TGTGCCAGCCGGACCGGGACAGGGAGCACCGGGGAGCTGTTTTTT,TRBJ2-2,TRBV6-6,TRBD1,.
CASSARLANTGELFF,TGTGCCAGCAGTGCCCGACTAGCGAACACCGGGGAGCTGTTTTTT,TRBJ2-2,TRBV25-1,.,.
CSVGRLLLNTEAFF,TGCAGCGTTGGCAGACTCCTATTGAACACTGAAGCTTTCTTT,TRBJ1-1,TRBV29-1,.,.
CASSPQSSGSPYEQYF,TGTGCCAGCAGTCCGCAGTCGAGCGGGAGTCCCTACGAGCAGTACTTC,TRBJ2-7,TRBV28,TRBD2,.
CATRTSGYNEQFF,TGTGCCACCAGGACTAGCGGTTACAATGAGCAGTTCTTC,TRBJ2-1,TRBV2,TRBD2,.
CARVERRELHNEQFF,TGTGCCAGGGTGGAAAGGCGCGAGCTCCACAATGAGCAGTTCTTC,TRBJ2-1,TRBV14,.,once
CASSLDREGGYTF,TGTGCCAGCAGCCTCGACAGGGAGGGAGGCTACACCTTC,TRBJ1-2,TRBV7-9,TRBD1,.
CASSSWDRPYEQYF,TGTGCCAGCAGCTCGTGGGACAGACCCTACGAGCAGTACTTC,TRBJ2-7,TRBV7-9,TRBD1,.
CASRSLGGSGANVLTF,TGTGCCAGCAGATCCTTGGGGGGGTCTGGGGCCAACGTCCTGACTTTC,TRBJ2-6,TRBV27,TRBD2,.
CASSSQDRDEKLFF,TGTGCCAGCAGCAGCCAGGACAGGGATGAAAAACTGTTTTTT,TRBJ1-4,TRBV3-1/TRBV3-2,TRBD1,once
CASSTTGLNSPLHF,TGTGCCAGTAGTACGACGGGACTTAATTCACCCCTCCACTTT,TRBJ1-6,TRBV19,.,.
CASSYDTGGVNTEAFF,TGTGCCAGCAGTTACGATACAGGGGGCGTGAACACTGAAGCTTTCTTT,TRBJ1-1,TRBV6-5,TRBD1,.
CASRLLGQGTDEQFF,TGTGCCAGCAGGCTCTTGGGACAGGGTACGGATGAGCAGTTCTTC,TRBJ2-1,TRBV13,TRBD1,once
CATSDHRGGRANSYGYTF,TGTGCCACCAGTGATCACAGGGGAGGGAGGGCTAACAGCTATGGCTACACCTTC,TRBJ1-2,TRBV24-1,TRBD1,.
CAFETSGRYEQYF,TGTGCCTTCGAGACTAGCGGGAGATACGAGCAGTACTTC,TRBJ2-7,TRBV30,TRBD2,.
CASSPNRASSYNEQFF,TGTGCCAGCTCACCGAACAGGGCAAGCTCCTACAATGAGCAGTTCTTC,TRBJ2-1,TRBV18,.,once
CASSSTFYGYTF,TGTGCCAGCAGTTCCACCTTCTATGGCTACACCTTC,TRBJ1-2,TRBV27,.,.
CASSELLGQLYGYTF,TGTGCCAGCAGTGAACTTCTCGGACAGCTCTATGGCTACACCTTC,TRBJ1-2,TRBV2,.,.
CASSTDFSGRAREF,TGTGCCAGCAGTACAGACTTTAGCGGGAGGGCCCGTGAATTT,TRBJ2-3,TRBV28,TRBD2,.
CATQQGSLDTGELFF,TGCGCCACCCAACAGGGGTCTCTGGACACCGGGGAGCTGTTTTTT,TRBJ2-2,TRBV10-2,TRBD1,few
CASSKEGPQPQHF,TGTGCCAGCAGTAAAGAGGGGCCTCAGCCCCAGCATTTT,TRBJ1-5,TRBV21-1,.,.
CASSTRQGDGYTF,TGTGCCAGTAGTACCCGACAGGGGGATGGCTACACCTTC,TRBJ1-2,TRBV19,TRBD1,.
CASSESLTGLTEAFF,TGCGCCAGCAGTGAGAGTTTGACAGGCCTCACTGAAGCTTTCTTT,TRBJ1-1,TRBV10-1,.,.
CASSYRLIDGYTF,TGTGCCAGCAGTTACAGGCTCATCGATGGCTACACCTTC,TRBJ1-2,TRBV6-2/TRBV6-3,.,.
CSVGEGGRASWEQYF,TGCAGCGTGGGGGAGGGAGGCAGGGCCTCTTGGGAGCAGTACTTC,TRBJ2-7,TRBV29-1,TRBD2,.
CASRNSGLNYGYTF,TGTGCCAGCAGGAACTCGGGACTAAACTATGGCTACACCTTC,TRBJ1-2,TRBV27,.,.
CASSLSALTNTEAFF,TGTGCCAGCAGTTTATCGGCCCTTACGAACACTGAAGCTTTCTTT,TRBJ1-1,TRBV27,.,.
CASSSNRGANYGYTF,TGTGCCAGCAGCTCGAACAGGGGAGCTAACTATGGCTACACCTTC,TRBJ1-2,TRBV5-4,TRBD1,.